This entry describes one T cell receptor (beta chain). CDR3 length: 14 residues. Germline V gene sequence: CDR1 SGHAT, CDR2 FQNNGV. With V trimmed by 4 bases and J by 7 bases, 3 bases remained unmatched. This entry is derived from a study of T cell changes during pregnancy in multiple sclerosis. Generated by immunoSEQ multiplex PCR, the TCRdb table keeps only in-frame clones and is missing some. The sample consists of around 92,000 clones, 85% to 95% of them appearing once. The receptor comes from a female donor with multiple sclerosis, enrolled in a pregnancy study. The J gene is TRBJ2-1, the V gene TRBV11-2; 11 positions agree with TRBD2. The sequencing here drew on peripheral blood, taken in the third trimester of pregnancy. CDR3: CASSYLAGGNEQFF. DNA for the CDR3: TGTGCCAGCAGCTACCTAGCGGGAGGTAATGAGCAGTTCTTC.